These 27 T cell receptor beta chains came from one sample sequenced in a study of T cell changes during pregnancy in multiple sclerosis. Using immunoSEQ multiplex PCR, the repertoire was profiled, and TCRdb retains in-frame clones only, with some absent. The table includes some 71,000 clones, roughly 91% detected once. The sample consisted of peripheral blood, taken in the third trimester of pregnancy. The origin of the receptors is a female donor with multiple sclerosis, enrolled in a pregnancy study.

The chain combines TRBV10-3 with TRBJ2-1, with 7 bases identical to TRBD2. The CDR3 runs 16 residues. Trimming at V came to 0 bases and at J to 2 bases, leaving 4 bases not matched to a gene. CDR1 and CDR2 from the germline V gene are ENHRY and SYGVKD. CDR3 DNA: TGTGCCATCAGTGAGTCGCCTCGGGGGGCCTACAATGAGCAGTTCTTC. Translated: CAISESPRGAYNEQFF.

The chain links TRBV6-1 to TRBJ2-1; 7 nucleotides line up with TRBD2. CDR1 and CDR2 (germline): MNHNS, SASEGT. The V gene end was trimmed by 4 bases and the J gene end by 9 bases; junction bases not matched to a gene: 6. This CDR3 is built from 13 residues. The CDR3 here is CASSARGGVEQFF. The CDR3 DNA is TGTGCCAGCAGTGCCCGGGGAGGGGTTGAGCAGTTCTTC.

The genes are TRBV5-4 and TRBJ1-6, with D perhaps TRBD1 (5 bases). The CDR3 has 14 amino acids. Per the germline V gene, CDR1 is SGHNT and CDR2 is YYREEE (reference sequence). V shed 6 bases and J shed 7 bases, with 14 bases lying between them. The CDR3 sequence is CASNSDGGNSPLHF. The CDR3 region has the DNA TGTGCCAGCAATTCGGATGGGGGGAATTCACCCCTCCACTTT.

The chain carries TRBV5-1 and TRBJ2-3, with TRBD1 as a possible D gene (6 bases). CDR3 length equals 16 residues. Per germline, CDR1 SGHRS and CDR2 YFSETQ. Trimming cost V 0 bases and J 4 bases, with 15 bases left between them. CDR3 amino acids: CASSLAGRGGADTQYF. The CDR3 DNA sequence: TGCGCCAGCAGCTTGGCGGGCAGGGGTGGAGCAGATACGCAGTATTTT. The whole variable domain, filled in from reference TRBV5-1 and TRBJ2-3, reads KAGVTQTPRYLIKTRGQQVTLSCSPISGHRSVSWYQQTPGQGLQFLFEYFSETQRNKGNFPGRFSGRQFSNSRSEMNVSTLELGDSALYLCASSLAGRGGADTQYFGPGTRLTVL.

The rearrangement links TRBV4-1 to TRBJ2-2; 9 bases align to TRBD2. V lost 4 bases and J lost 0; bases outside the gene matches: 12. The CDR3 is 19 amino acids. From germline, CDR1 is MGHRA and CDR2 YSYEKL. The CDR3 reads CASSPGIAGVKPNTGELFF. The CDR3 coding sequence is TGCGCCAGCAGCCCCGGGATAGCGGGGGTTAAACCGAACACCGGGGAGCTGTTTTTT.

The chain uses TRBV28 and TRBJ2-7; 8 positions match TRBD1. With 5 bases clipped from V and 0 bases from J, the junction kept 6 bases outside the gene matches. There are 15 residues in the CDR3. Germline values: CDR1 MDHEN, CDR2 SYDVKM. CDR3 sequence (DNA): TGTGCCAGCAGTCAGACAGGGGAAAGCTCCTACGAGCAGTACTTC. Protein: CASSQTGESSYEQYF.

The rearrangement joins TRBV20-1 to TRBJ1-1; 8 bases line up with TRBD1. The CDR3 sequence is 11 residues long. Germline V gene lookup returns CDR1 DFQATT and CDR2 SNEGSKA (reference sequence). Trimming took 4 bases from V and 5 from J; bases not matched to a gene: 0. Here the CDR3 reads CSANRGTEAFF. The CDR3 region has the DNA TGCAGTGCTAACAGGGGGACTGAAGCTTTCTTT.

The chain links TRBV27 to TRBJ1-1; tentative D call: TRBD1 (5 bases). Germline V CDR1 and CDR2: MNHEY, SMNVEV (reference sequence). This CDR3 has 15 amino acids. Trimming cost V 4 bases and J 2 bases, with 14 bases left between them. The CDR3 region is CASSSIGHINTEAFF. The CDR3 region has the DNA TGTGCCAGCAGTTCAATTGGACACATTAACACTGAAGCTTTCTTT.

The chain combines TRBV2 with TRBJ2-1; 9 nucleotides align to TRBD2. With V trimmed by 6 bases and J by 7 bases, 10 bases remained unmatched. The germline V gene encodes CDR1 SNHLY and CDR2 FYNNEI. CDR3 length: 15 amino acids. CDR3 sequence reads: CASRDIAGVRNEQFF. CDR3 in DNA: TGTGCCAGCAGGGACATAGCGGGGGTTCGGAATGAGCAGTTCTTC.

The rearrangement uses TRBV30 and TRBJ1-4, with D possibly matching TRBD1 (5 bases). Germline CDR1 and CDR2: GTSNPN and SVGIG (reference sequence). The CDR3 consists of 15 residues. The ends were cut back, 3 bases at V and 10 bases at J, with 21 bases in the middle. Here the CDR3 reads CAWSSSPGRQGKLFF. The CDR3 coding sequence is TGTGCCTGGAGCTCAAGCCCAGGGAGGCAAGGAAAACTGTTTTTT.

The chain is built from TRBV2 and TRBJ1-1; 8 bases fit TRBD1. The V segment lost 8 bases and the J segment 3 bases; nucleotides outside the gene matches: 8. This CDR3 spans 14 amino acids. Per germline, CDR1 SNHLY and CDR2 FYNNEI. The CDR3 region has the DNA TGTGCCAGCGCCAACAGGGGGAGGTACACTGAAGCTTTCTTT. As protein: CASANRGRYTEAFF.

The count of this clone is one. The CDR3 here is CASRDDRGLTITYNSPLHF. The CDR3 DNA reads as TGTGCCAGTAGAGATGACAGGGGGCTTACCATTACTTATAATTCACCCCTCCACTTT. The rearrangement joins TRBV19 to TRBJ1-6; 10 bases align to TRBD1. Per the germline V gene, CDR1 is LNHDA and CDR2 is SQIVND (reference sequence). CDR3 length: 19 amino acids. Losses at the gene ends were 6 bases for V and 4 bases for J; bases not matched to a gene: 15.

The chain is built from TRBV2 and TRBJ1-6; TRBD1 agrees at 7 bases. Germline V gene data show CDR1 as SNHLY and CDR2 as FYNNEI. Losses at the gene ends were 4 bases for V and 7 bases for J; bases not matched to a gene: 4. CDR3 length equals 14 residues. CDR3 amino acids: CASSVYRGNSPLHF. The CDR3 bases are TGTGCCAGCAGTGTTTACAGGGGAAATTCACCCCTCCACTTT.

The chain has TRBV5-1 and TRBJ1-2; 7 bases are a match to TRBD1. The V gene end was trimmed by 7 bases and the J gene end by 0 bases; junction bases not matched to a gene: 6. The CDR3 is 14 amino acids. Germline V gene sequence: CDR1 SGHRS, CDR2 YFSETQ. In DNA form, the CDR3 reads TGCGCCAGCCAACCCGGGACAGCTAACTATGGCTACACCTTC. It specifies CASQPGTANYGYTF. Filled out from reference TRBV5-1 and TRBJ1-2, the complete variable domain reads KAGVTQTPRYLIKTRGQQVTLSCSPISGHRSVSWYQQTPGQGLQFLFEYFSETQRNKGNFPGRFSGRQFSNSRSEMNVSTLELGDSALYLCASQPGTANYGYTFGSGTRLTVV.

The chain carries TRBV4-1 and TRBJ2-5, with 10 bases lining up with TRBD1. The CDR3 consists of 15 residues. Per germline, CDR1 MGHRA and CDR2 YSYEKL. V gave up 6 bases and J gave up 3 bases; unmatched junction bases: 7. CDR3 in amino acids: CASRHIGQGEETQYF. The CDR3, as DNA: TGCGCCAGCAGGCACATCGGACAGGGGGAAGAGACCCAGTACTTC.

The chain couples TRBV7-3 to TRBJ2-3; 9 bases match TRBD1. Looked up from germline, CDR1 is SGHTA and CDR2 is FQGTGA. The CDR3 is made up of 15 amino acids. J lost 1 base, V lost 5 bases, and 4 bases had no gene match. The CDR3 loop is CASSPRTGGTDTQYF. CDR3 sequence (DNA): TGTGCCAGCAGCCCCCGGACAGGGGGCACAGATACGCAGTATTTT.

This clone was detected once. J is TRBJ2-5 and V is TRBV7-3; 8 bases are shared with TRBD2. Germline V lookup: CDR1 SGHTA, CDR2 FQGTGA. With V trimmed by 3 bases and J by 3 bases, 0 bases remained unmatched. CDR3 length: 13 amino acids. In DNA form, the CDR3 reads TGTGCCAGCAGCTTCGGGAGGGAAGAGACCCAGTACTTC. It encodes CASSFGREETQYF.

J is TRBJ2-3 and V is TRBV18; D is possibly TRBD1 (6 bases). CDR3 size: 15 residues. The germline V gene encodes CDR1 KGHSH and CDR2 LQKENI. V lost 1 base and J lost 2, with 10 bases in between. CDR3: CASSPLQGTTDTQYF. The CDR3 coding sequence is TGTGCCAGCTCACCACTACAGGGAACCACAGATACGCAGTATTTT.

The chain employs TRBV30 and TRBJ1-5; 7 positions agree with TRBD1. Germline V CDR1 and CDR2: GTSNPN, SVGIG (reference sequence). The CDR3 loop spans 15 amino acids. V was pared by 2 bases and J by 3 bases, with 7 bases of the junction left unmatched. The CDR3 protein is CAWSPTGTSNQPQHF. The CDR3 DNA is TGTGCCTGGAGTCCGACAGGGACGTCCAATCAGCCCCAGCATTTT.

The rearrangement links TRBV7-9 to TRBJ1-4; weak D call: TRBD1 (6 bases). Germline V CDR1 and CDR2: SEHNR, FQNEAQ (reference sequence). The CDR3 length is 15 residues. Trimming stripped 4 bases from V and 4 bases from J, with 13 bases between. This CDR3 reads CASSYTGRDNEKLFF. The DNA for the CDR3 is TGTGCCAGCAGCTACACAGGGAGGGATAATGAAAAACTGTTTTTT. The variable domain in full, completed from reference TRBV7-9 and TRBJ1-4, reads DTGVSQNPRHKITKRGQNVTFRCDPISEHNRLYWYRQTLGQGPEFLTYFQNEAQLEKSRLLSDRFSAERPKGSFSTLEIQRTEQGDSAMYLCASSYTGRDNEKLFFGSGTQLSVL.

The chain couples TRBV6-1 to TRBJ2-4; 8 bases match TRBD2. This CDR3 has 14 residues. The V gene's germline CDR1 is MNHNS and CDR2 SASEGT. The junction had 5 bases not matched to a gene; V was cut back by 2 bases and J by 8 bases. CDR3 DNA: TGTGCCAGCAGTGAACCGGGAGGGTCAGACATTCAGTACTTC. This gives the protein CASSEPGGSDIQYF.

CDR3: CASSVDQGTGGHGELFF. The CDR3 DNA sequence: TGTGCCAGCAGCGTAGATCAGGGAACAGGGGGTCACGGGGAGCTGTTTTTT. The chain is built from TRBV9 and TRBJ2-2; 8 positions match TRBD1. J gave up 7 bases and V 0 bases, and 11 bases lay outside the gene matches. The CDR3 totals 17 residues. Germline CDR1 reads SGDLS; CDR2 reads YYNGEE. The variable domain in full, completed from reference TRBV9 and TRBJ2-2, reads DSGVTQTPKHLITATGQRVTLRCSPRSGDLSVYWYQQSLDQGLQFLIQYYNGEERAKGNILERFSAQQFPDLHSELNLSSLELGDSALYFCASSVDQGTGGHGELFFGEGSRLTVL.

The chain employs TRBV5-1 and TRBJ2-2; 7 bases align to TRBD1. V gave up 1 base and J gave up 5 bases; unmatched junction bases: 8. The V gene's germline CDR1 is SGHRS and CDR2 YFSETQ. This CDR3 has 16 residues. Here the CDR3 DNA reads TGCGCCAGCAGCTTGCTTCCGAGACAGGGAACCGGGGAGCTGTTTTTT. Its protein is CASSLLPRQGTGELFF. The whole variable domain, filled in from reference TRBV5-1 and TRBJ2-2, reads KAGVTQTPRYLIKTRGQQVTLSCSPISGHRSVSWYQQTPGQGLQFLFEYFSETQRNKGNFPGRFSGRQFSNSRSEMNVSTLELGDSALYLCASSLLPRQGTGELFFGEGSRLTVL.

The V call is TRBV2, the J call TRBJ1-6; D is uncertain. The germline V and J ends were trimmed by 4 bases and 6 bases, with 10 bases remaining between them. Germline assignment: CDR1 SNHLY and CDR2 FYNNEI. This CDR3 has 14 residues. Here the CDR3 reads CASSVAGSNSPLHF. As DNA, the CDR3 is TGTGCCAGCAGTGTTGCAGGCTCTAATTCACCCCTCCACTTT.

In its sample, this clone was seen once. The chain joins TRBV7-2 to TRBJ1-1, with D possibly matching TRBD1 (6 bases). CDR3 length equals 14 residues. V was cut by 5 bases and J by 3 bases, with 13 bases left in between. Germline loops: CDR1 SGHTA, CDR2 FQGNSA. CDR3 region: CASSVNPGDTEAFF. The CDR3 coding sequence is TGTGCCAGCAGCGTTAATCCAGGGGACACTGAAGCTTTCTTT.

This clone has only one observation. The chain couples TRBV6-1 to TRBJ2-7, with D unresolved. CDR1 MNHNS and CDR2 SASEGT come from the germline V gene. The V gene lost 0 bases and the J gene lost 4 bases, with 4 bases spanning the gap. This CDR3 has 12 residues. This chain's CDR3 is CASSEAPYEQYF. The CDR3 nucleotides are TGTGCCAGCAGTGAAGCTCCTTACGAGCAGTACTTC.

About this clone itself: The sample carries other DNA sequences with the same CDR3. The chain links TRBV9 to TRBJ1-6; possibly TRBD1 for D (5 bases). Trimming left V 0 bases short and J 8 bases short, with 9 bases between. The CDR3 contains 14 residues. Germline V gives CDR1 SGDLS, CDR2 YYNGEE. The CDR3: CASSVGQGDSPLHF. The CDR3 DNA reads as TGTGCCAGCAGCGTAGGCCAGGGCGATTCACCCCTCCACTTT.